Listed here is a single T cell receptor (beta chain). V lost 1 base to trimming and J lost 15 bases, with 16 bases between them. Germline values: CDR1 LGHNA, CDR2 YNFKEQ. The CDR3 totals 13 residues. Clinical history as reported by participants underpinned cohort assignment. This specimen comes from a study of blood T cell repertoires in COVID-19. Some clones are missing from TCRdb's copy, which holds only in-frame ones; the method was immunoSEQ multiplex PCR. The sample carries approximately 330,000 clones, 80% to 90% recorded once. The source is a woman aged 40 to 50 with acute COVID-19. The chain couples TRBV4-2 to TRBJ2-4; D ambiguous. Sequencing input: PBMCs or T cells enriched from blood (not recorded which). Here the CDR3 reads CASSQVVEAPGYF. The DNA for the CDR3 is TGTGCCAGCAGCCAAGTAGTTGAAGCCCCAGGGTACTTC.